These 20 T cell receptor beta chains originate from one sample sequenced in a study of control samples from healthy donors and cancer patients. Libraries were prepared by immunoSEQ multiplex PCR; TCRdb keeps only in-frame clonotypes and omits some of them. The data show approximately 94,000 clones, 70% to 85% seen once. The specimen was PBMCs. Every receptor here comes from a man aged 65-85 years with lung cancer.

The chain couples TRBV6-5 to TRBJ2-3; 9 bases align to TRBD2. Germline V gene sequence: CDR1 MNHEY, CDR2 SVGAGI. The CDR3 length is 15 residues. V was clipped by 8 bases and J by 8 bases; unmatched bases: 14. The CDR3 coding sequence is TGTGCCAGCTTCGGGCTAGCGGGGTCTATGCGTACGCAGTATTTT. The encoded protein is CASFGLAGSMRTQYF.

CDR3 protein: CASSPGRISGANVLTF. CDR3 bases: TGTGCCAGCAGCCCGGGACGGATCTCTGGGGCCAACGTCCTGACTTTC. The chain joins TRBV9 to TRBJ2-6; D may correspond to TRBD1 or TRBD2 (5 bases each). In germline, CDR1 is SGDLS, CDR2 YYNGEE. Trimming took 4 bases from V and 0 from J, leaving 11 bases between them. The CDR3 extends over 16 amino acids.

The V gene is TRBV10-1, the J gene TRBJ2-7; TRBD1 matches at 10 bases. Per the germline V gene, CDR1 is WNHNN and CDR2 is SYGVQD (reference sequence). Losses at the gene ends were 4 bases for V and 1 base for J; bases not matched to a gene: 1. CDR3 size: 14 residues. This CDR3 is CASSGGQGSYEQYF. Written as DNA, the CDR3 is TGCGCCAGCAGTGGGGGACAGGGGTCCTACGAGCAGTACTTC.

Here the CDR3 reads CASRYREGEQFF. The DNA of the CDR3 is TGTGCCAGCAGATACAGGGAGGGTGAGCAGTTCTTC. The chain links TRBV7-9 to TRBJ2-1; a weak D match, TRBD2 (7 bases). The CDR3 has 12 residues. The V gene's germline CDR1 is SEHNR and CDR2 FQNEAQ (reference sequence). Trimming pared 6 bases from V and 9 bases from J, leaving 12 bases between.

The genes are TRBV7-9 and TRBJ2-3; 9 bases are shared with TRBD2. Germline assignment: CDR1 SEHNR and CDR2 FQNEAQ (reference sequence). The V segment lost 5 bases and the J segment 4 bases; nucleotides outside the gene matches: 10. CDR3 length: 16 amino acids. The CDR3 coding sequence is TGTGCCAGCAGCGTCAGACTAGCGGAGACCGCAGATACGCAGTATTTT. Amino acid sequence: CASSVRLAETADTQYF.

The V gene is TRBV6-4, the J gene TRBJ1-1; D is perhaps TRBD1 (5 bases). The CDR3 has 13 amino acids. The ends were cut back, 3 bases at V and 5 bases at J, with 10 bases in the middle. Looked up from germline, CDR1 is MRHNA and CDR2 is SNTAGT. CDR3 sequence reads: CASSERWGTEAFF. In DNA, the CDR3 is TGTGCCAGCAGTGAGAGGTGGGGGACTGAAGCTTTCTTT.

This rearrangement joins TRBV24-1 to TRBJ2-3; 9 bases line up with TRBD1. The CDR3 covers 17 residues. Germline loops: CDR1 KGHDR, CDR2 SFDVKD. J was trimmed by 3 bases and V by 2 bases; bases with no gene match: 8. CDR3 DNA: TGTGCCACCAGTGATTCTGGGACAGGGCAGAAGACAGATACGCAGTATTTT. Protein sequence: CATSDSGTGQKTDTQYF.

The chain links TRBV9 to TRBJ2-3; D may be TRBD1 (5 bases). V was shortened by 3 bases and J by 6 bases, with 17 bases between the two germline ends. The germline V gene encodes CDR1 SGDLS and CDR2 YYNGEE. This CDR3 is 15 amino acids long. For the CDR3, the DNA is TGTGCCAGCAGCGATATCCGGGCCTCAGGGGATACGCAGTATTTT. Translation gives CASSDIRASGDTQYF.

This clone was picked up one time. The CDR3 protein is CASSRSGTGAAEMLEAFF. The DNA for the CDR3 is TGTGCCAGCTCTCGGTCCGGGACAGGGGCCGCAGAGATGCTTGAAGCTTTCTTT. This rearrangement joins TRBV18 to TRBJ1-1, with 10 nucleotides matching TRBD1. The germline CDR1 and CDR2 sequences are KGHSH and LQKENI. V shed 6 bases, J shed 7 bases, and the junction held 20 bases outside the gene matches. The CDR3 has 18 residues.

The chain is built from TRBV5-8 and TRBJ2-3, with D perhaps TRBD2 (5 bases). CDR1 is SGHTS, CDR2 YDEGEE, per germline. V was clipped by 4 bases and J by 0 bases, with 21 bases between them. CDR3 length: 18 amino acids. The CDR3 reads CASSPLRWRASSTDTQYF. The CDR3 nucleotides read TGTGCCAGCAGCCCGCTTCGGTGGCGGGCGTCTAGCACAGATACGCAGTATTTT. The whole variable domain, filled in from reference TRBV5-8 and TRBJ2-3, reads EAGVTQSPTHLIKTRGQQATLRCSPISGHTSVYWYQQALGLGLQFLLWYDEGEERNRGNFPPRFSGRQFPNYSSELNVNALELEDSALYLCASSPLRWRASSTDTQYFGPGTRLTVL.

This chain connects TRBV30 to TRBJ1-1; D unclear. Between the trimmed V and J ends, which lost 1 base and 7 bases, there was a span of 10 bases. This CDR3 spans 12 amino acids. Germline V lookup: CDR1 GTSNPN, CDR2 SVGIG (reference sequence). The CDR3 spells CAWSDGVGEAFF. For the CDR3, the DNA is TGTGCCTGGAGTGACGGGGTCGGTGAAGCTTTCTTT.

The genes are TRBV14 and TRBJ2-3; D uncertain. Trimming took 3 bases from V and 6 from J, leaving 10 bases between them. In germline, CDR1 is SGHDN, CDR2 FVKESK. The length of the CDR3 is 13 residues. CDR3: CASSHYVGDTQYF. The CDR3 DNA is TGTGCCAGCAGCCACTATGTCGGGGATACGCAGTATTTT.

The chain joins TRBV6-6 to TRBJ1-2, with 7 bases matching TRBD1. The CDR3 extends over 13 amino acids. Trimming removed 0 bases from V and 10 bases from J; junction bases left unmatched: 5. Per germline, CDR1 MNHNY and CDR2 SVGAGI (reference sequence). The CDR3 protein is CASSYSGQEPYTF. The CDR3 DNA reads TGTGCCAGCAGTTACTCCGGACAGGAGCCCTACACCTTC.

This chain uses TRBV2 with TRBJ1-6; D remains unclear. Trimming shortened V by 6 bases and J by 0 bases, and 12 bases separated the two germline ends. This CDR3 is 16 amino acids long. Germline loops: CDR1 SNHLY, CDR2 FYNNEI. The CDR3 DNA reads as TGTGCCAGCAGCACGAATCCGAGCTCCTATAATTCACCCCTCCACTTT. This gives the protein CASSTNPSSYNSPLHF.

The chain carries TRBV27 and TRBJ2-3; 7 nucleotides agree with TRBD2. The V gene's germline CDR1 is MNHEY and CDR2 SMNVEV (reference sequence). Trimming at V came to 1 base and at J to 1 base, leaving 2 bases not matched to a gene. The CDR3 runs to 15 residues. CDR3 sequence reads: CASSLWLAGTDTQYF. CDR3 nucleotide sequence: TGTGCCAGCAGTTTATGGCTAGCGGGCACAGATACGCAGTATTTT.

The table lists this clone with a count of one. The V and J genes are TRBV19 and TRBJ2-7; D remains ambiguous. This CDR3 is 13 amino acids long. Trimming pared 4 bases from V and 2 bases from J, leaving 9 bases between. Per the germline V gene, CDR1 is LNHDA and CDR2 is SQIVND (reference sequence). The CDR3 spells CASSREQAYEQYF. For the CDR3, the DNA is TGTGCCAGTAGTAGGGAACAAGCCTACGAGCAGTACTTC.

The chain carries TRBV11-2 and TRBJ2-7; D is ambiguous. V lost 6 bases, J lost 2 bases, and 17 bases lay in between. The CDR3 runs to 15 residues. Germline V gives CDR1 SGHAT, CDR2 FQNNGV. CDR3 bases: TGTGCCAGCAGGATATCGGACCCGGCGGCCTACGAGCAGTACTTC. It encodes CASRISDPAAYEQYF. The whole variable domain, remainder taken from reference TRBV11-2 and TRBJ2-7, is EAGVAQSPRYKIIEKRQSVAFWCNPISGHATLYWYQQILGQGPKLLIQFQNNGVVDDSQLPKDRFSAERLKGVDSTLKIQPAKLEDSAVYLCASRISDPAAYEQYFGPGTRLTVT.

The chain links TRBV28 to TRBJ1-2; a possible D gene is TRBD1 (6 bases). V was cut by 1 base and J by 2 bases, with 11 bases left in between. This CDR3 has 15 amino acids. Germline V gives CDR1 MDHEN, CDR2 SYDVKM. CDR3 residues: CASSLYQQGNYGYTF. The CDR3 DNA reads as TGTGCCAGCAGTTTATATCAGCAGGGGAACTATGGCTACACCTTC.

The chain joins TRBV5-4 to TRBJ2-3; TRBD1 or TRBD2 may be the D gene (5 bases each). The CDR3 is 13 residues long. Germline CDR1 and CDR2: SGHNT and YYREEE (reference sequence). The V end lost 4 bases, the J end lost 2 bases, and 8 bases lay between the germline ends. The CDR3 spells CASSPGTTDTQYF. The CDR3 nucleotides read TGTGCCAGCAGCCCAGGGACCACAGATACGCAGTATTTT.

The chain uses TRBV4-1 and TRBJ2-3; D remains ambiguous. CDR1 is MGHRA, CDR2 YSYEKL, per germline. The CDR3 spans 18 residues. V was clipped by 0 bases and J by 2 bases, with 18 bases between them. CDR3 coding DNA: TGCGCCAGCAGCCAAGATCAGAGAGGCAGAGGATACACAGATACGCAGTATTTT. Encoded protein: CASSQDQRGRGYTDTQYF.